One and the same sample provided the 28 T cell receptor beta chains below, sequenced in a study of blood T cell repertoires in COVID-19. Libraries were prepared by immunoSEQ multiplex PCR; TCRdb keeps only in-frame clonotypes and omits some of them. The sample includes tens of thousands of clones, 70% to 90% of them seen just once. The sequencing sample was made of peripheral blood. The receptors originated from a middle-aged man with acute or convalescent COVID-19.

This chain joins TRBV19 and TRBJ2-7; 10 nucleotides align to TRBD1. Germline CDR1 reads LNHDA; CDR2 reads SQIVND (reference sequence). After removal of 1 base from V and 6 bases from J, the junction contained 9 bases not matched to a gene. This CDR3 contains 16 residues. The CDR3 DNA sequence: TGTGCCAGTAGTATAGCCAACTCAGGGGACAGGGGCGAGCAGTACTTC. Protein product: CASSIANSGDRGEQYF.

V usage is TRBV2 and J usage is TRBJ1-5; 7 positions match TRBD1. V was clipped by 5 bases and J by 4 bases; unmatched bases: 14. The CDR3 is 17 residues long. Germline V gene data show CDR1 as SNHLY and CDR2 as FYNNEI. This CDR3 reads CASSILSGQPTNQPQHF. CDR3 DNA sequence: TGTGCCAGCAGTATATTATCGGGACAGCCAACTAATCAGCCCCAGCATTTT.

The J gene is TRBJ1-1, the V gene TRBV19; maybe TRBD1 (6 bases). V lost 2 bases and J lost 2, with 12 bases in between. This CDR3 contains 15 residues. CDR1 is LNHDA, CDR2 SQIVND, per germline (reference sequence). The CDR3 DNA follows: TGTGCCAGTAGTATACAGGGGAGTGGTAACACTGAAGCTTTCTTT. Protein sequence: CASSIQGSGNTEAFF.

V is TRBV19 and J is TRBJ2-3, with 16 nucleotides matching TRBD2. With V trimmed by 5 bases and J by 4 bases, 3 bases remained unmatched. Per the germline V gene, CDR1 is LNHDA and CDR2 is SQIVND (reference sequence). The CDR3 is 16 amino acids. The chain's CDR3 is CASSPGTSGGADTQYF. The CDR3 DNA follows: TGTGCCAGTAGTCCCGGGACTAGCGGGGGGGCAGATACGCAGTATTTT.

This sequence joins TRBV3-1 (or the pseudogene TRBV3-2) and TRBJ2-1; TRBD2 matches 8 bases. V was clipped by 4 bases and J by 10 bases; unmatched bases: 24. This CDR3 spans 19 amino acids. Germline V gene lookup returns CDR1 LGHDT and CDR2 YNNKEL (reference sequence). CDR3 sequence (DNA): TGTGCCAGCAGCCCCTGGCAGCCGTTTCGGGGGGGCCCTATGACGGAGCAGTTCTTC. Its protein product is CASSPWQPFRGGPMTEQFF.

V usage is TRBV14 and J usage is TRBJ1-2; D unclear. In germline, CDR1 is SGHDN, CDR2 FVKESK. Trimming took 5 bases from V and 2 from J, leaving 12 bases between them. The CDR3 has 14 amino acids. CDR3 sequence reads: CASSVLSGNYGYTF. For the CDR3, the DNA is TGTGCCAGCAGCGTTCTGTCCGGGAACTATGGCTACACCTTC.

J is TRBJ1-1 and V is TRBV4-1; D remains unclear. V lost 5 bases and J 5 bases, leaving 21 bases between the germline ends. The germline V gene has CDR1 MGHRA and CDR2 YSYEKL. The CDR3 spans 16 residues. The CDR3 here is CASSGPDRVGGTEAFF. In nucleotides, the CDR3 is TGCGCCAGCAGCGGACCGGACCGGGTGGGAGGGACTGAAGCTTTCTTT.

This rearrangement joins TRBV10-3 to TRBJ1-1; possibly TRBD1 for D (5 bases). CDR3 length equals 12 residues. V lost 3 bases and J lost 10, with 12 bases in between. Germline loops: CDR1 ENHRY, CDR2 SYGVKD. The CDR3 nucleotides read TGTGCCATCAGTGAAGGGGCAGGTCGAGCTTTCTTT. Protein: CAISEGAGRAFF.

The rearrangement uses TRBV18 and TRBJ2-5, with D maybe TRBD2 (5 bases). Per the germline V gene, CDR1 is KGHSH and CDR2 is LQKENI. The CDR3 sequence is 13 residues long. V was shortened by 5 bases and J by 7 bases, with 14 bases between the two germline ends. CDR3 sequence (DNA): TGTGCCAGCTCATCGGACTGGGAAGGGACCCAGTACTTC. Encoded protein: CASSSDWEGTQYF.

This clone appeared a single time. The rearrangement joins TRBV10-2 to TRBJ1-1, with D perhaps matching TRBD1 (6 bases). Germline assignment: CDR1 WSHSY and CDR2 SAAADI. Trimming removed 6 bases at V and 4 bases at J, with 12 bases between. This CDR3 has 13 residues. The CDR3 nucleotides are TGCGCCAGCAGCAATGGACAGCCCACTGAAGCTTTCTTT. Its translation: CASSNGQPTEAFF.

This clone was seen a few times. The CDR3 region has the DNA TGTGCCACCAGTGTAGGGACAGCTCCCTACGAGCAGTACTTC. This translates into CATSVGTAPYEQYF. J is TRBJ2-7 and V is TRBV24-1, with 7 bases aligning to TRBD1. Germline CDR1 is KGHDR and CDR2 is SFDVKD. The J segment lost 2 bases and the V segment lost 5 bases, leaving 5 bases of the junction unmatched. This CDR3 is 14 amino acids long.

This clone was observed once. This chain uses TRBV11-3 with TRBJ1-1; D is perhaps TRBD1 (6 bases). The V and J ends lost 4 bases and 5 bases respectively, with 17 bases between them. Germline V gene sequence: CDR1 SGHNT, CDR2 YENEEA. The CDR3 runs to 15 residues. The CDR3 DNA sequence: TGTGCCAGCAGCTCCTTTCAGGGCCAGGGGACTGAAGCTTTCTTT. Its protein is CASSSFQGQGTEAFF. The complete variable domain, with remaining parts taken from reference TRBV11-3 and TRBJ1-1, reads EAGVVQSPRYKIIEKKQPVAFWCNPISGHNTLYWYLQNLGQGPELLIRYENEEAVDDSQLPKDRFSAERLKGVDSTLKIQPAELGDSAVYLCASSSFQGQGTEAFFGQGTRLTVV.

This rearrangement joins TRBV4-2 to TRBJ1-2; D might be TRBD1 (5 bases). The germline CDR1 and CDR2 sequences are LGHNA and YNFKEQ. V lost 1 base and J lost 1, with 13 bases in between. The CDR3 spans 16 residues. DNA for the CDR3: TGTGCCAGCAGCCAAGGGGGGGGGACCGATAACTATGGCTACACCTTC. Protein product: CASSQGGGTDNYGYTF.

This chain links TRBV7-3 with TRBJ1-5; perhaps TRBD1 as D (6 bases). The germline V and J ends were trimmed by 1 base and 0 bases, with 22 bases remaining between them. The germline gives CDR1 SGHTA, CDR2 FQGTGA. The CDR3 is made up of 20 amino acids. This CDR3 is CASSLNPGDPIRYSNQPQHF. DNA of the CDR3: TGTGCCAGCAGCTTAAATCCAGGGGATCCTATCAGATATAGCAATCAGCCCCAGCATTTT.

The chain links TRBV6-6 to TRBJ2-2; D possibly corresponds to TRBD2 (7 bases). The V gene lost 6 bases and the J gene lost 2 bases, with 10 bases spanning the gap. The CDR3 length is 14 residues. Germline V gene data show CDR1 as MNHNY and CDR2 as SVGAGI (reference sequence). The CDR3 sequence is CASSGGRNTGELFF. In nucleotides, the CDR3 is TGTGCCAGCAGCGGGGGGCGAAACACCGGGGAGCTGTTTTTT.

The V and J genes are TRBV18 and TRBJ2-2; the D gene is possibly TRBD1 (5 bases). This CDR3 contains 16 residues. Trimming cost V 5 bases and J 5 bases, with 18 bases left between them. Germline V gene data show CDR1 as KGHSH and CDR2 as LQKENI. CDR3: CASSSTLKGLTGELFF. DNA of the CDR3: TGTGCCAGCTCATCTACCTTGAAGGGGCTAACCGGGGAGCTGTTTTTT.

This chain links TRBV6-5 with TRBJ2-5, with D possibly TRBD2 on 5 matching bases. Germline V CDR1 and CDR2: MNHEY, SVGAGI. CDR3 length equals 13 residues. The V and J ends lost 4 bases and 5 bases respectively, with 11 bases between them. CDR3 coding DNA: TGTGCCAGCAGTTTTCTAGCTACGGAGACCCAGTACTTC. This codes for CASSFLATETQYF.

The chain carries TRBV6-2 or TRBV6-3 and TRBJ2-1; 8 nucleotides match TRBD1. Germline values: CDR1 MNHEY, CDR2 SVGEGT. CDR3 length: 16 amino acids. The trim removed 2 bases at V and 0 bases at J, leaving 3 bases unmatched. This chain's CDR3 is CASSYGGQGSYNEQFF. The CDR3 DNA reads as TGTGCCAGCAGTTACGGAGGACAGGGCTCCTACAATGAGCAGTTCTTC.

The chain carries TRBV2 and TRBJ1-6; TRBD1 is a possible D gene (5 bases). Germline lookup yields CDR1 SNHLY and CDR2 FYNNEI. The V end lost 10 bases, the J end lost 5 bases, and 12 bases lay between the germline ends. This CDR3 has 13 amino acids. Written as DNA, the CDR3 is TGTGCCACCTCGTGGGGGGATAATTCACCCCTCCACTTT. Translated: CATSWGDNSPLHF.

This clone was seen once. The chain combines TRBV4-1 with TRBJ1-4; 9 bases map to TRBD1. Trimming cost V 5 bases and J 5 bases; bases outside gene matches: 3. This CDR3 contains 14 residues. The V gene's germline CDR1 is MGHRA and CDR2 YSYEKL. In DNA form, the CDR3 reads TGCGCCAGCAGCTCGGACAGGGGAAATGAAAAACTGTTTTTT. It specifies CASSSDRGNEKLFF.

This chain uses TRBV6-2 or TRBV6-3 with TRBJ1-5; no clear D. Germline CDR1 is MNHEY and CDR2 is SVGEGT. The CDR3 covers 18 residues. V was cut by 2 bases and J by 1 base, with 18 bases left in between. The CDR3 spells CASSYAGAIPGSNQPQHF. Here the CDR3 DNA reads TGTGCCAGCAGTTACGCGGGCGCTATTCCGGGGAGCAATCAGCCCCAGCATTTT.

The chain employs TRBV28 and TRBJ1-4; TRBD1 is a possible D gene (5 bases). With 7 bases removed from V and 4 bases from J, the gap between germline ends came to 13 bases. Germline CDR1 and CDR2: MDHEN and SYDVKM. This CDR3 is 14 amino acids long. CDR3 in DNA: TGTGCCAGCACCCCAGGGCGTTTTAATGAAAAACTGTTTTTT. Amino acids: CASTPGRFNEKLFF.

The chain combines TRBV19 with TRBJ2-5; TRBD2 might be the D (6 bases). With 3 bases removed from V and 1 base from J, the gap between germline ends came to 12 bases. The CDR3 has 15 residues. Germline assignment: CDR1 LNHDA and CDR2 SQIVND (reference sequence). The CDR3 DNA reads TGTGCCAGTAGTATGGGGAGGACTCGCCAAGAGACCCAGTACTTC. Protein: CASSMGRTRQETQYF.

The chain employs TRBV12-3 or TRBV12-4 and TRBJ1-2, with D uncertain. The CDR3 is made up of 12 amino acids. Deletions cut 7 bases from V and 8 bases from J, with 14 bases between. This CDR3 is CASTEGRSGYTF. The CDR3 DNA reads as TGTGCCAGCACTGAGGGCAGGAGCGGCTACACCTTC.

The chain employs TRBV19 and TRBJ1-3; 10 bases are shared with TRBD1. The V segment lost 5 bases and the J segment 3 bases; nucleotides outside the gene matches: 1. Germline V lookup: CDR1 LNHDA, CDR2 SQIVND (reference sequence). The CDR3 contains 14 residues. CDR3 bases: TGTGCCAGTAGTTGGGACAGGGGTGGAAACACCATATATTTT. It codes for CASSWDRGGNTIYF.

This rearrangement joins TRBV3-1 (or the pseudogene TRBV3-2) to TRBJ1-5, with D possibly matching TRBD1 (6 bases). Germline assignment: CDR1 LGHDT and CDR2 YNNKEL (reference sequence). Trimming stripped 1 base from V and 6 bases from J, with 13 bases between. CDR3 length equals 15 residues. CDR3 sequence: CASSQGQGFGQPQHF. Here the CDR3 DNA reads TGTGCCAGCAGCCAAGGCCAGGGGTTCGGTCAGCCCCAGCATTTT.

This chain joins TRBV25-1 and TRBJ1-2; TRBD1 agrees at 7 bases. The CDR3 covers 14 residues. Looked up from germline, CDR1 is MGHDK and CDR2 is SYGVNS. J lost 7 bases, V lost 5 bases, and 10 bases had no gene match. CDR3 in DNA: TGTGCCAGCAGTCTTGGGCCAGAGGGGGCTGGCTACACCTTC. This gives the protein CASSLGPEGAGYTF.

The sample holds a few counts of this clone. DNA for the CDR3: TGTGCCAGCAGCCTTGGGGAGAATCAGCCCCAGCATTTT. Its translation: CASSLGENQPQHF. The rearrangement uses TRBV5-4 and TRBJ1-5, with D uncertain. The CDR3 runs 13 residues. Trimming took 4 bases from V and 4 from J, leaving 9 bases between them. Germline values: CDR1 SGHNT, CDR2 YYREEE (reference sequence).